The 28 T cell receptor beta chains given below trace back to one sample, sequenced in a study of blood T cell repertoires in COVID-19. Generated by immunoSEQ multiplex PCR, the TCRdb table keeps only in-frame clones and is missing some. The repertoire consists of roughly 80,000 clones, with about 80% occurring once and the leading ten covering around 14%. Material: peripheral blood. These receptors came from a human donor in a cohort sampled during active COVID-19.

V gene TRBV29-1 combines with J gene TRBJ2-7, with D possibly TRBD1 on 6 matching bases. In germline, CDR1 is SQVTM, CDR2 ANQGSEA. The CDR3 length is 14 residues. Deletions cut 7 bases from V and 5 bases from J, with 21 bases between. The CDR3: CSAGSLQGRDEQYF. Written as DNA, the CDR3 is TGCAGCGCCGGATCCTTACAGGGAAGGGACGAGCAGTACTTC.

This clone occurred once. The rearrangement links TRBV25-1 to TRBJ1-3; D may be TRBD1 (6 bases). Germline lookup yields CDR1 MGHDK and CDR2 SYGVNS. This CDR3 contains 14 residues. The V and J ends lost 6 bases and 8 bases respectively, with 17 bases between them. CDR3 bases: TGTGCCAGCAGGGACGGGGGGGCTCAAGACACCATATATTTT. This gives the protein CASRDGGAQDTIYF.

V gene TRBV2 combines with J gene TRBJ1-2, with 9 positions matching TRBD1. Germline CDR1 reads SNHLY; CDR2 reads FYNNEI. The CDR3 extends over 17 amino acids. After removal of 2 bases from V and 8 bases from J, the junction contained 15 bases not matched to a gene. For the CDR3, the DNA is TGTGCCAGCAGTGAATCCTTACAAGGGACAGGGTCTATGGGCTACACCTTC. Translating it yields CASSESLQGTGSMGYTF.

This clone was counted between two and nine times. This chain links TRBV7-9 with TRBJ2-7; D may be TRBD2 (5 bases). The ends were cut back, 5 bases at V and 6 bases at J, with 14 bases in the middle. CDR1 is SEHNR and CDR2 is FQNEAQ in the germline V gene (reference sequence). The CDR3 extends over 13 amino acids. CDR3 sequence: CASSAAGPLEQYF. Here the CDR3 DNA reads TGTGCCAGCAGCGCGGCGGGTCCCCTCGAGCAGTACTTC.

This CDR3 reads CASSPQPGRGGSVDTQYF. The CDR3 DNA follows: TGCGCCAGCAGCCCTCAACCAGGCCGCGGGGGGTCCGTTGATACGCAGTATTTT. The V and J genes are TRBV4-1 and TRBJ2-3; 8 bases are shared with TRBD2. With 4 bases clipped from V and 6 bases from J, the junction kept 18 bases outside the gene matches. The germline V gene encodes CDR1 MGHRA and CDR2 YSYEKL. The CDR3 length is 18 residues.

The chain recombines TRBV20-1 with TRBJ2-2; TRBD2 aligns across 11 bases. The CDR3 runs to 14 residues. Germline loops: CDR1 DFQATT, CDR2 SNEGSKA (reference sequence). The J segment lost 6 bases and the V segment lost 3 bases, leaving 3 bases of the junction unmatched. CDR3 residues: CSASHSGGAGELFF. The CDR3 region has the DNA TGCAGTGCTAGTCATAGCGGGGGGGCCGGGGAGCTGTTTTTT.

This clone has only one observation. The chain links TRBV5-1 to TRBJ1-6, with D tentatively TRBD1 (5 bases). CDR1 and CDR2 (germline): SGHRS, YFSETQ. Deletions cut 4 bases from V and 7 bases from J, with 18 bases between. CDR3 length: 16 residues. The CDR3 region is CASSASGSNVNSPLHF. The DNA for the CDR3 is TGCGCCAGCAGCGCGTCAGGGTCGAATGTGAATTCACCCCTCCACTTT.

V is TRBV2 and J is TRBJ2-2; D may be TRBD1 (5 bases). Looked up from germline, CDR1 is SNHLY and CDR2 is FYNNEI. CDR3 length: 12 amino acids. With 7 bases removed from V and 13 bases from J, the gap between germline ends came to 16 bases. This CDR3 reads CASNPTGWRLFF. The CDR3 DNA is TGTGCCAGCAACCCTACAGGCTGGCGGCTGTTTTTT.

The J gene is TRBJ1-2, the V gene TRBV15, with D maybe TRBD1 (6 bases). The CDR3 totals 14 residues. The V end lost 0 bases, the J end lost 4 bases, and 9 bases lay between the germline ends. CDR1 is LNHNV and CDR2 is YYDKDF in the germline V gene (reference sequence). The CDR3 loop reads CATSREGGGYGYTF. The CDR3 coding sequence is TGTGCCACCAGCAGAGAGGGAGGGGGCTATGGCTACACCTTC.

The rearrangement uses TRBV5-1 and TRBJ2-3; 9 bases are a match to TRBD1. Germline values: CDR1 SGHRS, CDR2 YFSETQ. This CDR3 contains 16 residues. The V gene end was trimmed by 3 bases and the J gene end by 0 bases; junction bases not matched to a gene: 5. CDR3 sequence reads: CASSSGTGSSTDTQYF. CDR3 DNA sequence: TGCGCCAGCAGCTCCGGGACAGGGTCCAGCACAGATACGCAGTATTTT.

The rearrangement joins TRBV7-6 to TRBJ1-3, with TRBD1 matching 7 bases. This CDR3 contains 15 residues. Germline CDR1 and CDR2: SGHVS and FNYEAQ. Unmatched junction bases numbered 4, after V lost 5 bases and J lost 0 bases. CDR3 residues: CASSLRDSSGNTIYF. The DNA of the CDR3 is TGTGCCAGCAGCCTCCGGGACAGCTCTGGAAACACCATATATTTT.

The CDR3 loop is CASSEGTGGVWDEQFF. DNA of the CDR3: TGTGCCAGCAGCGAGGGGACAGGGGGCGTGTGGGATGAGCAGTTCTTC. V usage is TRBV11-2 and J usage is TRBJ2-1; 12 bases fit TRBD1. The germline gives CDR1 SGHAT, CDR2 FQNNGV. With 5 bases clipped from V and 8 bases from J, the junction kept 10 bases outside the gene matches. CDR3 length equals 16 residues.

This clone was seen just once. This rearrangement joins TRBV28 to TRBJ1-1; 7 bases map to TRBD1. The junction had 4 bases not matched to a gene; V was cut back by 8 bases and J by 4 bases. CDR1 and CDR2 (germline): MDHEN, SYDVKM. This CDR3 spans 12 amino acids. The CDR3 sequence: CASYYRGTEAFF. CDR3 DNA: TGTGCCAGCTACTACAGGGGCACTGAAGCTTTCTTT.

This chain uses TRBV3-1 (or the pseudogene TRBV3-2) with TRBJ2-2, with 9 bases identical to TRBD2. The trim removed 1 base at V and 6 bases at J, leaving 6 bases unmatched. Per the germline V gene, CDR1 is LGHDT and CDR2 is YNNKEL (reference sequence). The CDR3 length is 16 residues. The CDR3 DNA reads TGTGCCAGCAGCCAAGTTGGGACTAGCTTACCCGGGGAGCTGTTTTTT. Encoded protein: CASSQVGTSLPGELFF.

The rearrangement joins TRBV10-2 to TRBJ1-1, with 12 bases lining up with TRBD1. CDR1 is WSHSY and CDR2 is SAAADI in the germline V gene. V trimming: 0 bases; J trimming: 7 bases; junction bases outside the gene matches: 12. The CDR3 is made up of 18 amino acids. The CDR3 bases are TGCGCCAGCAGTGAGTCGGCGGGTGTGGGACAGGGGGCGATTGAAGCTTTCTTT. Translating it yields CASSESAGVGQGAIEAFF.

The rearrangement uses TRBV5-1 and TRBJ1-2; perhaps TRBD1 as D (6 bases). Trimming took off 0 bases at V and 2 bases at J, with 8 bases between the two ends. The length of the CDR3 is 14 residues. Germline lookup yields CDR1 SGHRS and CDR2 YFSETQ. CDR3 sequence (DNA): TGCGCCAGCAGCTTGGATGGACAGAACTATGGCTACACCTTC. As protein: CASSLDGQNYGYTF.

The chain combines TRBV4-2 with TRBJ2-2; D gene uncertain. Trimming took 0 bases from V and 1 from J, leaving 6 bases between them. There are 15 residues in the CDR3. Germline CDR1 reads LGHNA; CDR2 reads YNFKEQ. The CDR3 is CASSQEAVNTGELFF. CDR3 nucleotides: TGTGCCAGCAGCCAAGAAGCTGTGAACACCGGGGAGCTGTTTTTT.

Only a few counts were recorded for this clone. The V gene is TRBV7-9, the J gene TRBJ2-2; the D is unclear. Germline assignment: CDR1 SEHNR and CDR2 FQNEAQ (reference sequence). The ends were cut back, 3 bases at V and 3 bases at J, with 8 bases in the middle. The CDR3 runs to 14 residues. The CDR3 reads CASSLFQDTGELFF. The CDR3 DNA is TGTGCCAGCAGCTTGTTCCAGGACACCGGGGAGCTGTTTTTT.

The chain employs TRBV27 and TRBJ2-1; possible D gene TRBD2, 6 bases. The germline V gene encodes CDR1 MNHEY and CDR2 SMNVEV (reference sequence). Deletions cut 6 bases from V and 8 bases from J, with 14 bases between. This CDR3 region has 13 residues. CDR3 nucleotide sequence: TGTGCCAGCAGGACTACCTCGGGAGATGAGCAGTTCTTC. Amino acid sequence: CASRTTSGDEQFF.

The rearrangement uses TRBV27 and TRBJ1-5, with 9 bases matching TRBD1. CDR1 is MNHEY, CDR2 SMNVEV, per germline (reference sequence). This CDR3 has 17 amino acids. Unmatched junction bases numbered 13, after V lost 4 bases and J lost 6 bases. Here the CDR3 DNA reads TGTGCCAGCAGTTCCTCGACCGGGACAGGGTTAGGTCAGCCCCAGCATTTT. This encodes CASSSSTGTGLGQPQHF.

The gene calls are TRBV14 and TRBJ1-2; perhaps TRBD1 as D (6 bases). Germline values: CDR1 SGHDN, CDR2 FVKESK. The V and J ends lost 1 base and 4 bases respectively, with 13 bases between them. CDR3 length: 15 residues. The CDR3 sequence: CASSQVSGQRYGYTF. In DNA form, the CDR3 reads TGTGCCAGCAGCCAAGTCTCTGGACAGCGCTATGGCTACACCTTC. Complete variable domain (other parts from reference TRBV14 and TRBJ1-2): EAGVTQFPSHSVIEKGQTVTLRCDPISGHDNLYWYRRVMGKEIKFLLHFVKESKQDESGMPNNRFLAERTGGTYSTLKVQPAELEDSGVYFCASSQVSGQRYGYTFGSGTRLTVV.

The CDR3 sequence: CASSPTSTVGTEAFF. In DNA form, the CDR3 reads TGTGCCAGCAGTCCTACCTCGACAGTGGGGACTGAAGCTTTCTTT. The rearrangement joins TRBV28 to TRBJ1-1; a weak D match, TRBD1 (5 bases). V was pared by 5 bases and J by 5 bases, with 18 bases between. This CDR3 comprises 15 residues. Germline V gene sequence: CDR1 MDHEN, CDR2 SYDVKM.

This clone was seen only once. The same CDR3 arises from other DNA sequences in this sample as well. The chain couples TRBV28 to TRBJ1-4; 9 bases match TRBD1. Per the germline V gene, CDR1 is MDHEN and CDR2 is SYDVKM. CDR3 length: 15 residues. The junction had 6 bases not matched to a gene; V was cut back by 3 bases and J by 7 bases. The CDR3 reads CASSLWGQGSEKLFF. DNA for the CDR3: TGTGCCAGCAGTTTGTGGGGACAGGGTAGTGAAAAACTGTTTTTT.

This chain connects TRBV4-1 to TRBJ1-4; the D is unclear. V was shortened by 0 bases and J by 8 bases, with 13 bases between the two germline ends. This CDR3 spans 15 amino acids. Germline lookup yields CDR1 MGHRA and CDR2 YSYEKL. The DNA of the CDR3 is TGCGCCAGCAGCCAAGATATGTCAACTAGGGAAAAACTGTTTTTT. Translated: CASSQDMSTREKLFF.

V usage is TRBV6-1 and J usage is TRBJ2-5, with TRBD1 as a possible D gene (6 bases). V lost 2 bases, J lost 1 base, and 11 bases lay in between. Per germline, CDR1 MNHNS and CDR2 SASEGT. This CDR3 is 15 amino acids long. Here the CDR3 reads CASSENRVPQETQYF. Here the CDR3 DNA reads TGTGCCAGCAGTGAAAACAGGGTGCCCCAAGAGACCCAGTACTTC.

The chain is built from TRBV2 and TRBJ2-1, with 8 bases lining up with TRBD1. This CDR3 is 14 amino acids long. Germline trimming cut 6 bases from V and 8 bases from J; bases unmatched to any gene: 9. CDR1 and CDR2 from the germline V gene are SNHLY and FYNNEI. The CDR3 loop is CASRRQGARDEQFF. The CDR3 nucleotides are TGTGCCAGCAGGAGGCAGGGGGCGAGAGATGAGCAGTTCTTC.

This clone was counted once. The chain couples TRBV7-2 to TRBJ1-1; D might be TRBD1 (6 bases). Trimming took 4 bases from V and 8 from J, leaving 17 bases between them. CDR3 length: 14 residues. Germline lookup yields CDR1 SGHTA and CDR2 FQGNSA. The CDR3 is CASSYNYRVPEAFF. As DNA, the CDR3 is TGTGCCAGCAGCTATAATTACAGGGTCCCCGAAGCTTTCTTT.

J is TRBJ2-7 and V is TRBV3-1 (or the pseudogene TRBV3-2); 10 bases align to TRBD1. This CDR3 region has 14 residues. V lost 4 bases, J lost 7 bases, and 7 bases stayed unmatched. Germline CDR1 LGHDT, CDR2 YNNKEL (reference sequence). The CDR3 sequence: CASSPGTGAGEQYF. CDR3 coding DNA: TGTGCCAGCAGCCCCGGGACAGGGGCGGGGGAGCAGTACTTC.